The next 7 T cell receptor beta chains were all read from a single sample in a study of T cell responses to AZD1222 COVID-19 vaccine. Assay used: immunoSEQ multiplex PCR; TCRdb lists only in-frame clones, some missing. Of 100,000 or so clones in the sample, 80% to 90% were seen once. Sample: peripheral blood, taken 28 days after the second AZD1222 dose. The receptors here all came from an adult who received the AZD1222 COVID-19 vaccine.

In this sample, this clone turned up a few times. The V call is TRBV27, the J call TRBJ1-4; D is possibly TRBD1 (5 bases). Trimming cost V 2 bases and J 8 bases, with 9 bases left between them. This CDR3 spans 13 amino acids. Germline loops: CDR1 MNHEY, CDR2 SMNVEV (reference sequence). Here the CDR3 reads CASSLIKGEKLFF. The CDR3 DNA reads TGTGCCAGCAGTTTAATAAAGGGGGAAAAACTGTTTTTT.

The chain employs TRBV7-3 and TRBJ1-1; the D is unclear. CDR3 length equals 13 residues. Germline V gene lookup returns CDR1 SGHTA and CDR2 FQGTGA. The V and J ends lost 2 bases and 3 bases respectively, with 7 bases between them. DNA for the CDR3: TGTGCCAGCAGCTTAGCAGAGTACACTGAAGCTTTCTTT. It is translated as CASSLAEYTEAFF.

The chain uses TRBV7-2 and TRBJ1-4, with unresolved D. Trimming removed 3 bases at V and 0 bases at J, with 11 bases between. The CDR3 consists of 16 residues. From germline, CDR1 is SGHTA and CDR2 FQGNSA. CDR3 loop: CASSFARGATNEKLFF. The CDR3 DNA is TGTGCCAGCAGCTTTGCCCGGGGTGCAACTAATGAAAAACTGTTTTTT.

As for this clone: This sample includes further DNA sequences coding for the same CDR3. The rearrangement joins TRBV18 to TRBJ2-2; no clear D gene. This CDR3 spans 13 amino acids. CDR1 is KGHSH and CDR2 is LQKENI in the germline V gene. V was clipped by 0 bases and J by 1 base, with 0 bases between them. Here the CDR3 DNA reads TGTGCCAGCTCACCACCGAACACCGGGGAGCTGTTTTTT. Protein product: CASSPPNTGELFF.

V is TRBV29-1 and J is TRBJ1-2; TRBD1 agrees at 8 bases. The CDR3 has 13 amino acids. V shed 6 bases and J 4 bases; nucleotides not matched to a gene: 7. Per the germline V gene, CDR1 is SQVTM and CDR2 is ANQGSEA. CDR3 in DNA: TGCAGCGTGACGCCTCAGGGGGCCTATGGCTACACCTTC. This translates into CSVTPQGAYGYTF.

The chain has TRBV9 and TRBJ2-2; D unclear. Per germline, CDR1 SGDLS and CDR2 YYNGEE. V was cut by 1 base and J by 0 bases, with 7 bases left in between. CDR3 size: 15 residues. CDR3: CASSVSETNTGELFF. CDR3 bases: TGTGCCAGCAGCGTATCCGAGACGAACACCGGGGAGCTGTTTTTT.

This clone was seen once. The genes are TRBV18 and TRBJ1-1, with 10 bases fitting TRBD1. The CDR3 has 16 amino acids. J gave up 0 bases and V 2 bases, and 3 bases lay outside the gene matches. Per germline, CDR1 KGHSH and CDR2 LQKENI. The CDR3 DNA sequence: TGTGCCAGCTCACCAGCGACAGGGGGCGTGAACACTGAAGCTTTCTTT. As protein: CASSPATGGVNTEAFF.